This TCR beta chain was profiled in a study of blood T cells in healthy people across ages. A J-beta primer mix and a sample-barcoded 5' primer were used in a second PCR of about 6 to 12 cycles. TCRdb ran MiXCR on the 5' RACE reads and lists one entry per CDR3 protein. The table includes 1.6 million or so distinct CDR3 sequences, 30% to 35% detected once. This CDR3 has 15 residues. Germline CDR1 reads MNHEY; CDR2 reads SMNVEV (reference sequence). V shed 7 bases, J shed 0 bases, and the junction held 6 bases outside the gene matches. This chain connects TRBV27 to TRBJ2-1; 7 nucleotides align to TRBD2. The clonotype was recovered from a woman in her twenties or thirties in good health. Sequenced: blood. The CDR3 sequence: CASNKIAGSYNEQFF. The CDR3 nucleotides are TGTGCCAGCAATAAAATAGCGGGCTCCTACAATGAGCAGTTCTTC.